The 25 T cell receptor beta chains presented below share a single source sample, sequenced in a study of lymphopenia after photon versus proton radiotherapy. Method: immunoSEQ multiplex PCR; TCRdb's copy keeps in-frame clones and lacks some. There are about 83,000 clones in the sample; approximately 82% occur only once, and roughly 1.4% lies in the top ten. Sequenced here: peripheral blood, sampled from a patient treated with proton-based radiotherapy. The receptor source for this set is a man in his 60s with pancreatic cancer.

The gene calls are TRBV7-3 and TRBJ1-2; 7 bases are shared with TRBD1. The V segment lost 5 bases and the J segment 5 bases; nucleotides outside the gene matches: 5. Germline V gene sequence: CDR1 SGHTA, CDR2 FQGTGA. The CDR3 covers 13 residues. CDR3 in amino acids: CASSIGQVYGYTF. The CDR3 DNA is TGTGCCAGCAGCATCGGACAGGTTTATGGCTACACCTTC.

The rearrangement links TRBV21-1 to TRBJ2-5. TRBV21-1 is a known pseudogene. The CDR3 consists of 14 residues. The CDR3 is CASAGVGGQETQYF. In DNA, the CDR3 is TGTGCCAGCGCAGGGGTCGGGGGCCAAGAGACCCAGTACTTC.

The rearrangement links TRBV29-1 to TRBJ2-5; D unclear. CDR1 is SQVTM and CDR2 is ANQGSEA in the germline V gene. V shed 7 bases and J shed 4 bases, with 16 bases lying between them. This CDR3 region has 13 residues. The CDR3 protein is CSAPQSLGETQYF. The CDR3 DNA follows: TGCAGCGCCCCGCAAAGTCTCGGAGAGACCCAGTACTTC.

The chain carries TRBV5-1 and TRBJ2-6; D is possibly TRBD1 (6 bases). CDR3 length: 15 amino acids. Trimming took off 0 bases at V and 4 bases at J, with 8 bases between the two ends. From germline, CDR1 is SGHRS and CDR2 YFSETQ. The CDR3 sequence is CASSLAGAGANVLTF. CDR3 nucleotide sequence: TGCGCCAGCAGCTTGGCAGGGGCAGGGGCCAACGTCCTGACTTTC. The whole variable domain, remainder taken from reference TRBV5-1 and TRBJ2-6, is KAGVTQTPRYLIKTRGQQVTLSCSPISGHRSVSWYQQTPGQGLQFLFEYFSETQRNKGNFPGRFSGRQFSNSRSEMNVSTLELGDSALYLCASSLAGAGANVLTFGAGSRLTVL.

The V gene is TRBV19, the J gene TRBJ1-4; TRBD1 matches at 10 bases. Germline trimming cut 2 bases from V and 8 bases from J; bases unmatched to any gene: 11. The germline gives CDR1 LNHDA, CDR2 SQIVND (reference sequence). The CDR3 loop spans 17 amino acids. The CDR3 here is CASSIRGTGETGEKLFF. The CDR3 DNA is TGTGCCAGTAGTATAAGAGGGACAGGGGAAACTGGAGAAAAACTGTTTTTT.

The chain is built from TRBV7-9 and TRBJ2-7; no clear D. Germline V gene lookup returns CDR1 SEHNR and CDR2 FQNEAQ (reference sequence). The ends were cut back, 3 bases at V and 3 bases at J, with 6 bases in the middle. This CDR3 region has 12 residues. For the CDR3, the DNA is TGTGCCAGCAGCTTGAACGGCTACGAGCAGTACTTC. This encodes CASSLNGYEQYF.

The gene calls are TRBV9 and TRBJ1-3; the D is unclear. The CDR3 covers 16 residues. V lost 3 bases and J lost 0, with 13 bases in between. CDR1 is SGDLS and CDR2 is YYNGEE in the germline V gene. This CDR3 reads CASSALTVPSGNTIYF. The CDR3 DNA reads TGTGCCAGCAGCGCCCTTACGGTACCCTCTGGAAACACCATATATTTT.

The chain employs TRBV2 and TRBJ1-1; D is unclear. V was clipped by 1 base and J by 0 bases, with 6 bases between them. This CDR3 has 14 residues. The germline CDR1 and CDR2 sequences are SNHLY and FYNNEI. The CDR3 DNA follows: TGTGCCAGCAGTGAAGAGTTCATGAACACTGAAGCTTTCTTT. It translates to CASSEEFMNTEAFF.

The chain recombines TRBV4-2 with TRBJ2-1; D unresolved. CDR3 length: 14 amino acids. Trimming removed 4 bases at V and 2 bases at J, with 9 bases between. CDR1 is LGHNA, CDR2 YNFKEQ, per germline. CDR3 coding DNA: TGTGCCAGCAGCCCGGAGATCACCTACAATGAGCAGTTCTTC. This sequence encodes CASSPEITYNEQFF.

The rearrangement uses TRBV28 and TRBJ2-1; TRBD1 agrees at 8 bases. The trim removed 7 bases at V and 4 bases at J, leaving 9 bases unmatched. Germline CDR1 is MDHEN and CDR2 is SYDVKM. The CDR3 totals 15 residues. This CDR3 reads CASTTPGGYYNEQFF. CDR3 DNA sequence: TGTGCCAGCACCACGCCAGGGGGCTATTACAATGAGCAGTTCTTC.

The chain recombines TRBV5-4 with TRBJ1-1, with D unresolved. V lost 5 bases to trimming and J lost 0 bases, with 11 bases between them. There are 14 residues in the CDR3. In germline, CDR1 is SGHNT, CDR2 YYREEE (reference sequence). DNA of the CDR3: TGTGCCAGCAGGAGGGAACAGCTGAACACTGAAGCTTTCTTT. It specifies CASRREQLNTEAFF.

CDR3 nucleotides: TGTGCCTGGACAGGGCGTAATGAAAAACTGTTTTTT. Protein: CAWTGRNEKLFF. This chain uses TRBV30 with TRBJ1-4; perhaps TRBD1 as D (5 bases). The CDR3 spans 12 residues. Germline CDR1 is GTSNPN and CDR2 is SVGIG (reference sequence). With 4 bases removed from V and 4 bases from J, the gap between germline ends came to 7 bases. The whole variable domain, filled in from reference TRBV30 and TRBJ1-4, reads SQTIHQWPATLVQPVGSPLSLECTVEGTSNPNLYWYRQAAGRGLQLLFYSVGIGQISSEVPQNLSASRPQDRQFILSSKKLLLSDSGFYLCAWTGRNEKLFFGSGTQLSVL.

V gene TRBV5-4 combines with J gene TRBJ2-1; D remains unclear. Trimming stripped 1 base from V and 8 bases from J, with 7 bases between. The CDR3 covers 12 residues. The germline V gene encodes CDR1 SGHNT and CDR2 YYREEE (reference sequence). The CDR3 loop reads CASSLLTDEQFF. The CDR3 region has the DNA TGTGCCAGCAGCTTGTTGACGGATGAGCAGTTCTTC.

The rearrangement uses TRBV7-8 and TRBJ1-1, with 7 bases lining up with TRBD1. Germline V CDR1 and CDR2: SGHVS, FQNEAQ. J lost 6 bases, V lost 5 bases, and 15 bases had no gene match. The CDR3 covers 16 residues. CDR3 sequence (DNA): TGTGCCAGCAGCCCCCGGGACAGCAATTTTGCGGCTGAAGCTTTCTTT. Protein product: CASSPRDSNFAAEAFF.

The chain joins TRBV7-2 to TRBJ1-3; 8 bases are shared with TRBD1. Losses at the gene ends were 2 bases for V and 2 bases for J; bases not matched to a gene: 2. Germline V gene sequence: CDR1 SGHTA, CDR2 FQGNSA. The CDR3 is 15 residues long. The CDR3 loop reads CASSLQDRAGNTIYF. The DNA for the CDR3 is TGTGCCAGCAGCTTACAGGACAGGGCTGGAAACACCATATATTTT.

The chain employs TRBV19 and TRBJ2-5; TRBD2 might be the D (5 bases). The CDR3 runs to 11 residues. Germline V CDR1 and CDR2: LNHDA, SQIVND (reference sequence). The CDR3 coding sequence is TGTGGGTCTAGCTTTGGGGAGACCCAGTACTTC. Translating it yields CGSSFGETQYF.

The J gene is TRBJ1-1, the V gene TRBV7-3; the match to TRBD1 covers 9 bases. The V and J ends lost 1 base and 1 base, in that order; junction bases with no gene match: 13. CDR1 is SGHTA and CDR2 is FQGTGA in the germline V gene. CDR3 length: 19 amino acids. Here the CDR3 reads CASSLRGPGQGIGNTEAFF. CDR3 DNA: TGTGCCAGCAGCTTAAGAGGACCGGGACAGGGCATCGGGAACACTGAAGCTTTCTTT.

The V and J genes are TRBV7-8 and TRBJ2-7, with D tentatively TRBD1 (6 bases). The germline gives CDR1 SGHVS, CDR2 FQNEAQ. V was clipped by 5 bases and J by 2 bases, with 10 bases between them. CDR3 length equals 13 residues. The CDR3 bases are TGTGCCAGCAGCCTCCGGACAGCCTACGAGCAGTACTTC. Translating gives CASSLRTAYEQYF.

The table lists this clone with a few counts. The V call is TRBV9, the J call TRBJ2-1; TRBD2 is a possible D gene (6 bases). The V and J ends lost 4 bases and 4 bases respectively, with 18 bases between them. The V gene's germline CDR1 is SGDLS and CDR2 YYNGEE. CDR3 size: 16 residues. CDR3 region: CASSPTSSDNYNEQFF. In DNA form, the CDR3 reads TGTGCCAGCAGCCCTACCTCTAGCGACAATTACAATGAGCAGTTCTTC.

About this clone itself: Distinct nucleotide sequences in the sample also encode this CDR3. V usage is TRBV7-6 and J usage is TRBJ2-7; no reliable D call. Germline CDR1 SGHVS, CDR2 FNYEAQ. V lost 5 bases and J 0 bases, leaving 11 bases between the germline ends. The CDR3 is 14 amino acids. The CDR3 nucleotides are TGTGCCAGCAGCCCGCGTTCAGGCTCCTACGAGCAGTACTTC. Translating it yields CASSPRSGSYEQYF.

The chain links TRBV6-5 to TRBJ2-4; D remains unclear. V was shortened by 5 bases and J by 5 bases, with 13 bases between the two germline ends. Looked up from germline, CDR1 is MNHEY and CDR2 is SVGAGI. The CDR3 loop spans 14 amino acids. The CDR3 DNA reads TGTGCCAGCAGTGCGGCTCCCAACCAAAACATTCAGTACTTC. This sequence encodes CASSAAPNQNIQYF.

The gene calls are TRBV28 and TRBJ2-7; 11 nucleotides line up with TRBD1. Germline values: CDR1 MDHEN, CDR2 SYDVKM. J lost 3 bases, V lost 4 bases, and 5 bases had no gene match. This CDR3 spans 15 amino acids. The chain's CDR3 is CASSSPGQGDYEQYF. CDR3 nucleotides: TGTGCCAGCAGTTCGCCGGGACAGGGGGACTACGAGCAGTACTTC.

The chain combines TRBV5-1 with TRBJ2-7, with D uncertain. Germline V gene data show CDR1 as SGHRS and CDR2 as YFSETQ. The germline V and J ends were trimmed by 2 bases and 0 bases, with 9 bases remaining between them. This CDR3 has 14 amino acids. The CDR3 DNA is TGCGCCAGCAGCTTCCGTTTGAGCTCCTACGAGCAGTACTTC. Protein product: CASSFRLSSYEQYF.

The rearrangement uses TRBV5-1 and TRBJ2-1, with TRBD2 as a possible D gene (5 bases). The CDR3 has 15 residues. Looked up from germline, CDR1 is SGHRS and CDR2 is YFSETQ. The germline V and J ends were trimmed by 1 base and 2 bases, with 10 bases remaining between them. The CDR3, as DNA: TGCGCCAGCAGCTTGTTCCAGCGGACCTACAATGAGCAGTTCTTC. Translated, it gives CASSLFQRTYNEQFF.

This chain joins TRBV9 and TRBJ1-2; 8 positions agree with TRBD1. Germline CDR1 reads SGDLS; CDR2 reads YYNGEE. V was clipped by 0 bases and J by 4 bases; unmatched bases: 8. The CDR3 has 16 amino acids. The CDR3 sequence: CASSVGGTGLPYGYTF. CDR3 bases: TGTGCCAGCAGCGTAGGAGGGACAGGCCTTCCCTATGGCTACACCTTC.